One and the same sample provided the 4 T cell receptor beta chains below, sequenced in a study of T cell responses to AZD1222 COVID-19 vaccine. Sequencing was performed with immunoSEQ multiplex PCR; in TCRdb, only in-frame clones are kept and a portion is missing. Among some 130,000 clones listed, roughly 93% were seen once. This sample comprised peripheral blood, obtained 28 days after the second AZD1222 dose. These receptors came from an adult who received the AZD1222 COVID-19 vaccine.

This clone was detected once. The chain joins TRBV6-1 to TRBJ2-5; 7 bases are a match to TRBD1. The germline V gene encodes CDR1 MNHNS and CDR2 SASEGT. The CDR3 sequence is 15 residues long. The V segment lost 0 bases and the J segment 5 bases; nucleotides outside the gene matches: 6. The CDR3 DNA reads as TGTGCCAGCAGTGAAGCGCAAGGGGGCTGGGAGACCCAGTACTTC. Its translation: CASSEAQGGWETQYF.

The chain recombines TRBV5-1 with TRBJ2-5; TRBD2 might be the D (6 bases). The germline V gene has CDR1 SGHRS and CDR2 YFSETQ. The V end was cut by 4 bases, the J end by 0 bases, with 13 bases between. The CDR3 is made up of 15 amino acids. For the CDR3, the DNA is TGCGCCAGCAGCCTAGGGCCGGGGGACCAAGAGACCCAGTACTTC. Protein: CASSLGPGDQETQYF.

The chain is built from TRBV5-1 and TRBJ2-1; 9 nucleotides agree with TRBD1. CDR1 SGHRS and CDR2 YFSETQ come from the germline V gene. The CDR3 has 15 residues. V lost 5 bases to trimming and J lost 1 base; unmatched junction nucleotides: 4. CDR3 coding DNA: TGCGCCAGCAGGGCCGGGACAGGGTCCTACAATGAGCAGTTCTTC. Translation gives CASRAGTGSYNEQFF.

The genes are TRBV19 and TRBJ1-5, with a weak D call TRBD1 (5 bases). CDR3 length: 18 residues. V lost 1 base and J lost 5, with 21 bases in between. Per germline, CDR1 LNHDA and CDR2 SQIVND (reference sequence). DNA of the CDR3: TGTGCCAGTAGTATAGGACCGGGGGAAAAAAGGGCGGATCAGCCCCAGCATTTT. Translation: CASSIGPGEKRADQPQHF.